The sequence of this T cell receptor (beta chain) was determined in a study of blood T cell repertoires in COVID-19. Study in general: COVID-19 samples from acute and convalescent phases originated in the United States, Italy and Spain.

Participants came from roughly 23 US areas, aged roughly 18 to 95 years. The CDR3 has 16 amino acids. With 4 bases removed from V and 7 bases from J, the gap between germline ends came to 18 bases. Germline V gene data show CDR1 as SGHNT and CDR2 as YYREEE (reference sequence). The data were produced by immunoSEQ multiplex PCR, yet TCRdb's version contains in-frame clones alone and is incomplete. Of a few hundred thousand clones listed, roughly 88% are singletons. The origin of this receptor is a man aged 25-45 years who had recovered from COVID-19. The material sequenced was PBMCs or T cells enriched from blood (not recorded which). The V gene is TRBV5-4, the J gene TRBJ1-6; maybe TRBD1 (5 bases). The CDR3 protein is CASSVDGGTVNSPLHF. The CDR3, as DNA: TGTGCCAGCAGCGTTGATGGGGGGACGGTAAATTCACCCCTCCACTTT.